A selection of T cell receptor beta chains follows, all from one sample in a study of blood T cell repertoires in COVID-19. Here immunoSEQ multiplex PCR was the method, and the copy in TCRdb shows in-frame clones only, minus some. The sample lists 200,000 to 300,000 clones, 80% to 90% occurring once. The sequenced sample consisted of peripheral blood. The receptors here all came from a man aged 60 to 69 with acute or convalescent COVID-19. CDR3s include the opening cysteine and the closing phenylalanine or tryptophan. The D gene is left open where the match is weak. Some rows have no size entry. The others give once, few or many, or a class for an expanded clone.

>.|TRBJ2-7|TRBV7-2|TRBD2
CASTRLAETYEQYF
TGTGCCAGCACCCGACTAGCGGAGACCTACGAGCAGTACTTC
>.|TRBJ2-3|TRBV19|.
CASSPGLRGTDTQYF
TGTGCCAGTAGTCCGGGACTGCGTGGCACAGATACGCAGTATTTT
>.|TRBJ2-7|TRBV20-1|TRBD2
CSASKAVAGVLYEQYF
TGCAGTGCTAGTAAGGCGGTAGCGGGAGTCTTGTACGAGCAGTACTTC
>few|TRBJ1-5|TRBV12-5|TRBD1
CASGSGQGRNQPQHF
TGTGCTAGTGGTTCAGGACAGGGTAGGAATCAGCCCCAGCATTTT
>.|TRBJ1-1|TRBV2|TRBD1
CASNEGTGNMNTEAFF
TGTGCCAGCAACGAGGGGACAGGCAACATGAACACTGAAGCTTTCTTT
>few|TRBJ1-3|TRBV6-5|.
CASSYSWGDTGNTIYF
TGTGCCAGCAGTTACTCTTGGGGAGATACTGGAAACACCATATATTTT
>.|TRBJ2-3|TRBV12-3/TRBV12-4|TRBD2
CASSSSGTDTQYF
TGTGCCAGCAGTTCCAGCGGGACCGATACGCAGTATTTT
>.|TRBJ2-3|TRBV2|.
CASSGTDTDTQYF
TGTGCCAGCAGTGGGACAGACACAGATACGCAGTATTTT
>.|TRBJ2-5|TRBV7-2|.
CASSLASGRETQYF
TGTGCCAGCAGCTTAGCCTCTGGGCGAGAGACCCAGTACTTC
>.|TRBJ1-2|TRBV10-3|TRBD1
CAISAPPGQRLANYGYTF
TGTGCCATCAGTGCCCCGCCGGGACAGAGACTAGCTAACTATGGCTACACCTTC
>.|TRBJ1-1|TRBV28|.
CASSHDRINTEAFF
TGTGCCAGCAGTCATGACAGAATAAACACTGAAGCTTTCTTT
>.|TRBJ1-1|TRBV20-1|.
CSAHFSTEAFF
TGCAGTGCCCACTTTAGCACTGAAGCTTTCTTT
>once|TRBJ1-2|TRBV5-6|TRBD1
CASNKDRGNGYTF
TGTGCCAGCAACAAAGACAGGGGCAATGGCTACACCTTC
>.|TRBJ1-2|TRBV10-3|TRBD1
CAIRPGQESYGYTF
TGTGCCATCAGACCGGGACAGGAAAGCTATGGCTACACCTTC
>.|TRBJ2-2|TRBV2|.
CASSESHRETGELFF
TGTGCCAGCAGTGAATCTCACAGAGAGACCGGGGAGCTGTTTTTT
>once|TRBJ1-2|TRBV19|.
CASRRNRDNYGYTF
TGTGCCAGTAGGAGAAACAGGGATAACTATGGCTACACCTTC
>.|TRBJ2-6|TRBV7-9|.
CASSLEVWDFSGANVLTF
TGTGCCAGCAGCTTGGAAGTTTGGGACTTCTCTGGGGCCAACGTCCTGACTTTC
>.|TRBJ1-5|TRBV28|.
CASSFSGQPQHF
TGTGCCAGCAGTTTTTCAGGTCAGCCCCAGCATTTT
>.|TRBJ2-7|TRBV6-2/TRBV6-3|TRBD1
CASSRNRGEQYF
TGTGCCAGCAGTAGAAACAGGGGCGAGCAGTACTTC
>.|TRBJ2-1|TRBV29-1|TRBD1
CSVTTGGLGEFHGPNEQFF
TGCAGCGTTACGACAGGGGGTTTGGGGGAGTTCCACGGGCCCAATGAGCAGTTCTTC
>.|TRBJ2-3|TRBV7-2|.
CASSLLQGTDTQYF
TGTGCCAGCAGCTTATTGCAGGGGACAGATACGCAGTATTTT
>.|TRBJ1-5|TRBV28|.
CAAAGASNQPQHF
TGTGCCGCGGCAGGGGCCTCCAATCAGCCCCAGCATTTT